These 24 T cell receptor beta chains came from one sample sequenced in a study of blood T cells in healthy people across ages. Through a sample-barcoded 5' primer and a J-beta primer mix, a second PCR was run for roughly 6 to 12 cycles. TCRdb processed the 5' RACE reads anew with MiXCR; each CDR3 protein has one entry. The sample lists around 690,000 distinct CDR3 sequences, approximately 59% occurring once. Specimen: blood. These receptors originate from a man in his 60s in good health.

The chain recombines TRBV2 with TRBJ2-7; 8 bases are a match to TRBD1. Germline lookup yields CDR1 SNHLY and CDR2 FYNNEI. This CDR3 has 15 amino acids. The J segment lost 2 bases and the V segment lost 5 bases, leaving 8 bases of the junction unmatched. The CDR3 DNA sequence: TGTGCCAGCAGTCTCGCCGGGACAGGTCCCTACGAGCAGTACTTC. Its translation is CASSLAGTGPYEQYF.

This clonotype was seen a single time. The genes are TRBV27 and TRBJ1-6; D is unresolved. Germline V CDR1 and CDR2: MNHEY, SMNVEV (reference sequence). Trimming cost V 3 bases and J 7 bases, with 10 bases left between them. This CDR3 has 14 residues. The CDR3 protein is CASSFVSKNSPLHF. The CDR3 coding sequence is TGTGCCAGCAGTTTTGTCAGCAAAAATTCACCCCTCCACTTT.

There are a few counts of this clonotype. The chain carries TRBV20-1 and TRBJ2-3; 11 bases fit TRBD2. The CDR3 contains 14 residues. Germline V CDR1 and CDR2: DFQATT, SNEGSKA (reference sequence). With V trimmed by 6 bases and J by 4 bases, 6 bases remained unmatched. CDR3 in amino acids: CSARLAGLADTQYF. The CDR3 nucleotides are TGCAGTGCCCGACTAGCGGGGTTGGCAGATACGCAGTATTTT.

The rearrangement uses TRBV28 and TRBJ2-5; 8 bases match TRBD2. The better agreement between TRBJ2-7 and the DNA end casts doubt on the J call. In germline, CDR1 is MDHEN, CDR2 SYDVKM. This CDR3 comprises 14 residues. In DNA, the CDR3 is TGTGCCAGCAGTCGGGGGGGAGGGTTCTACGAGCAGTACTTC. This encodes CASSRGGGFYEQYF.

This clonotype occurred many times. The V gene is TRBV2, the J gene TRBJ2-3; D is perhaps TRBD1 or TRBD2 (5 bases each). The CDR3 has 14 amino acids. Germline loops: CDR1 SNHLY, CDR2 FYNNEI. The ends were cut back, 6 bases at V and 5 bases at J, with 15 bases in the middle. CDR3 coding DNA: TGTGCCAGCAGCTCCGCCGGGACCCAAGATACGCAGTATTTT. This codes for CASSSAGTQDTQYF.

In regard to this clonotype: Compared with germline, one end of the junction differs, possibly owing to a read error. The chain joins TRBV6-5 to TRBJ2-5, with a weak D call TRBD2 (6 bases). The J call may be incorrect, as the DNA end agrees better with TRBJ2-7. The CDR3 sequence is 17 residues long. From germline, CDR1 is MNHEY and CDR2 SVGAGI. CDR3 sequence reads: CAGSYSGLGTPLTEQYF. In nucleotides, the CDR3 is TGTGCCGGCAGTTACTCGGGGTTGGGGACTCCCCTGACCGAGCAGTACTTC.

Of note for this clonotype: An end of the junction differs from the germline gene, which may be a read error. V is TRBV20-1 and J is TRBJ1-2, with a possible D match to TRBD1 (5 bases). Per the germline V gene, CDR1 is DFQATT and CDR2 is SNEGSKA (reference sequence). The CDR3 contains 12 residues. DNA for the CDR3: TGCGGTGCTAGAGATCGACAGTATGGCTACACCTTC. Its protein is CGARDRQYGYTF.

The gene calls are TRBV12-3 or TRBV12-4 and TRBJ2-5; 7 bases align to TRBD1. The CDR3 totals 17 residues. Trimming cost V 1 base and J 3 bases; bases outside gene matches: 11. The CDR3 region is CASSLEVLQGWEETQYF. CDR3 DNA sequence: TGTGCCAGCAGTTTAGAAGTCCTACAGGGGTGGGAAGAGACCCAGTACTTC.

The rearrangement uses TRBV5-1 and TRBJ2-7, with D possibly being TRBD1 (7 bases). CDR3 length: 16 amino acids. Germline CDR1 reads SGHRS; CDR2 reads YFSETQ. V lost 2 bases, J lost 2 bases, and 17 bases lay in between. Written as DNA, the CDR3 is TGCGCCAGCAGCTTCCAGGGGGGAGTGGGGACCTACGAGCAGTACTTC. Amino acid sequence: CASSFQGGVGTYEQYF.

The chain couples TRBV20-1 to TRBJ2-1; D possibly corresponds to TRBD1 (5 bases). Germline CDR1 reads DFQATT; CDR2 reads SNEGSKA (reference sequence). Trimming removed 2 bases from V and 5 bases from J, with 10 bases in between. This CDR3 comprises 13 residues. CDR3 sequence reads: CSARISTDNEQFF. The CDR3 DNA reads as TGCAGTGCTAGAATCTCGACAGACAATGAGCAGTTCTTC.

This chain links TRBV20-1 with TRBJ2-7, with 11 bases that match TRBD2. CDR3 size: 15 residues. Germline V gives CDR1 DFQATT, CDR2 SNEGSKA (reference sequence). V lost 0 bases, J lost 7 bases, and 8 bases stayed unmatched. CDR3: CSARDSLAGGEEQYF. CDR3 sequence (DNA): TGCAGTGCTAGAGATTCTCTAGCGGGGGGCGAAGAGCAGTACTTC.

A few counts support this clonotype. The CDR3 DNA sequence: TGTGCCAGCAGTGACGTGGGGGCCAACGTCCTGACTTTC. This codes for CASSDVGANVLTF. V and J are TRBV2 and TRBJ2-6; D is ambiguous. The CDR3 runs 13 residues. The V gene's germline CDR1 is SNHLY and CDR2 FYNNEI. V lost 3 bases to trimming and J lost 4 bases, with 4 bases between them.

The chain has TRBV29-1 and TRBJ2-1; tentatively, D is TRBD1 (6 bases). Between the trimmed V and J ends, which lost 4 bases and 6 bases, there was a span of 16 bases. CDR3 length: 14 residues. Looked up from germline, CDR1 is SQVTM and CDR2 is ANQGSEA. The CDR3 reads CSVVLVGAINEQFF. The CDR3, as DNA: TGCAGCGTTGTTCTAGTGGGGGCAATCAATGAGCAGTTCTTC.

The chain links TRBV11-2 to TRBJ2-5, with TRBD2 identical over 7 bases. Trimming removed 1 base from V and 7 bases from J; junction bases left unmatched: 6. Per germline, CDR1 SGHAT and CDR2 FQNNGV. This CDR3 region has 14 residues. The CDR3 spells CASSLVTSQRTQYF. The CDR3 DNA reads as TGTGCCAGCAGCTTAGTGACTAGCCAAAGGACCCAGTACTTC. The full variable domain, in which reference TRBV11-2 and TRBJ2-5 provide the parts outside the CDR3, is EAGVAQSPRYKIIEKRQSVAFWCNPISGHATLYWYQQILGQGPKLLIQFQNNGVVDDSQLPKDRFSAERLKGVDSTLKIQPAKLEDSAVYLCASSLVTSQRTQYFGPGTRLLVL.

There are a few counts of this clonotype. The gene calls are TRBV20-1 and TRBJ2-7; D might be TRBD1 (5 bases). V was clipped by 0 bases and J by 2 bases, with 14 bases between them. The CDR3 has 15 amino acids. Germline assignment: CDR1 DFQATT and CDR2 SNEGSKA (reference sequence). The CDR3 loop reads CSARDTGREPYEQYF. In DNA, the CDR3 is TGCAGTGCTAGAGATACGGGCAGGGAACCCTACGAGCAGTACTTC.

In this sample, this clonotype turned up once. The chain is built from TRBV28 and TRBJ2-7; 10 positions agree with TRBD1. Losses at the gene ends were 6 bases for V and 5 bases for J; bases not matched to a gene: 13. This CDR3 is 16 amino acids long. CDR1 MDHEN and CDR2 SYDVKM come from the germline V gene. The CDR3: CASSRLGQGGGNEQYF. The CDR3 nucleotides read TGTGCCAGCAGCCGCCTAGGACAGGGGGGTGGTAACGAGCAGTACTTC.

The V call is TRBV12-3 or TRBV12-4, the J call TRBJ2-1; D not resolved. Trimming removed 6 bases at V and 9 bases at J, with 15 bases between. The CDR3 contains 13 residues. As DNA, the CDR3 is TGTGCCAGCAGCCTCAGAGGACGTGGTGAGCAGTTCTTC. Translating it yields CASSLRGRGEQFF.

In the case of this clonotype: An end of the junction does not agree with germline; a read error may underlie this. The rearrangement links TRBV5-6 to TRBJ2-3, with a tentative D call TRBD2 (7 bases). There are 18 residues in the CDR3. CDR1 and CDR2 (germline): SGHDT, YYEEEE. CDR3 in DNA: TGTGCCAGCAGCTGGGGGGGCGCAGGATTTACGGGCACAGATACGCCGTATTTT. Encoded protein: CASSWGGAGFTGTDTPYF.

This clonotype showed up just a few times. This chain links TRBV20-1 with TRBJ2-1, with D possibly being TRBD1 or TRBD2 (6 bases each). V gave up 3 bases and J gave up 5 bases, with 17 bases separating them. Germline V lookup: CDR1 DFQATT, CDR2 SNEGSKA (reference sequence). This CDR3 spans 15 amino acids. The CDR3 nucleotides read TGCAGTGCTAGGCCCCTGGGGGCGGGGCACAATGAGCAGTTCTTC. As protein: CSARPLGAGHNEQFF.

The chain carries TRBV11-2 and TRBJ2-5; D call uncertain. Near its end, the DNA agrees better with TRBJ2-7, so the J call may be wrong. The length of the CDR3 is 16 residues. Per the germline V gene, CDR1 is SGHAT and CDR2 is FQNNGV. For the CDR3, the DNA is TGTGCCAGCAGCTATCACTCCGTTGGCTCCCACTACGAGCAGTACTTC. Translating it yields CASSYHSVGSHYEQYF.

V and J are TRBV2 and TRBJ2-5; TRBD1 matches 7 bases. The germline V gene encodes CDR1 SNHLY and CDR2 FYNNEI. This CDR3 is 12 amino acids long. The J segment lost 8 bases and the V segment lost 10 bases, leaving 10 bases of the junction unmatched. The CDR3 sequence: CATRDSKRTQYF. The CDR3 coding sequence is TGTGCCACAAGGGACAGCAAGAGAACCCAGTACTTC.

V and J are TRBV27 and TRBJ1-5, with no clear D. Deletions cut 6 bases from V and 3 bases from J, with 6 bases between. Germline-derived CDR1 and CDR2 are MNHEY and SMNVEV (reference sequence). The CDR3 has 12 amino acids. The CDR3 loop reads CASSNFNQPQHF. As DNA, the CDR3 is TGTGCCAGCAGCAACTTCAATCAGCCCCAGCATTTT.

The genes are TRBV20-1 and TRBJ1-2; D ambiguous. CDR1 is DFQATT, CDR2 SNEGSKA, per germline (reference sequence). Trimming stripped 3 bases from V and 5 bases from J, with 7 bases between. The CDR3 is 11 amino acids. The CDR3 sequence is CSASPSYGYTF. The CDR3 coding sequence is TGCAGTGCTAGCCCCTCATATGGCTACACCTTC.

This rearrangement joins TRBV20-1 to TRBJ2-5; no reliable D call. Germline CDR1 reads DFQATT; CDR2 reads SNEGSKA (reference sequence). This CDR3 is 14 amino acids long. With 3 bases removed from V and 0 bases from J, the gap between germline ends came to 11 bases. The chain's CDR3 is CSARMTSNQETQYF. In DNA form, the CDR3 reads TGCAGTGCTAGGATGACTTCAAACCAAGAGACCCAGTACTTC.